The 24 T cell receptor beta chains presented below share a single source sample, sequenced in a study of monozygotic twins with inflammatory bowel disease (dated by TCRdb to between 2017 and 2020). The library was prepared using 5' RACE. TCRdb records Illumina HiSeq 2500 as the sequencer. Each entry corresponds to one CDR3 protein sequence from reads that TCRdb reprocessed, and DNA is not given. This sample's table contains over 350,000 distinct CDR3 sequences. The ten largest make up just over 2.5% of the sample. Input material: blood. The source of these receptors is a human donor with ulcerative colitis or Crohn's disease, or a healthy co-twin of an affected twin (not recorded which).

Here the CDR3 reads CASSAPGQGARYEQYF. This chain links TRBV4-1 with TRBJ2-7; with no DNA, the TCRdb D assignment of TRBD1 cannot be verified. The CDR3 covers 16 residues. Germline CDR1 and CDR2: MGHRA and YSYEKL.

This rearrangement joins TRBV12-3 or TRBV12-4 to TRBJ2-1; the TRBD1 assignment by TCRdb is unverifiable without DNA. The CDR3 covers 14 residues. The CDR3 sequence is CASRRYRTDNEQFF.

The chain links TRBV12-3 or TRBV12-4 to TRBJ2-3; lacking DNA, the TRBD1 call made by TCRdb goes unchecked. The CDR3 totals 17 residues. The CDR3 loop is CASSLYTGGHSTDTQYF.

CDR3 sequence reads: CTSSLGQPYEQYF. The chain has TRBV7-9 and TRBJ2-7. CDR3 length: 13 residues. Germline assignment: CDR1 SEHNR and CDR2 FQNEAQ (reference sequence).

The chain recombines TRBV29-1 with TRBJ2-1. This CDR3 contains 14 residues. Germline V CDR1 and CDR2: SQVTM, ANQGSEA. Here the CDR3 reads CSVEELLTYNEQFF.

The V call is TRBV6-2 or TRBV6-3, the J call TRBJ2-2; TCRdb indicates TRBD1, and absent DNA this call remains unverified. The CDR3 sequence is 15 residues long. The germline V gene encodes CDR1 MNHEY and CDR2 SVGEGT. The CDR3 loop is CASSGQGAPTGELFF.

This rearrangement joins TRBV5-1 to TRBJ2-2; TCRdb designates TRBD2, a call that cannot be tested without DNA. Germline CDR1 SGHRS, CDR2 YFSETQ. This CDR3 comprises 16 residues. The CDR3 loop is CASSLSSGSGSGELFF.

The chain has TRBV7-9 and TRBJ1-3; TCRdb gives TRBD1 as the D gene, but with no DNA this cannot be confirmed. The CDR3 covers 15 residues. The germline V gene has CDR1 SEHNR and CDR2 FQNEAQ (reference sequence). The CDR3 reads CASSDARGLGNTIYF. Complete variable domain (other parts from reference TRBV7-9 and TRBJ1-3): DTGVSQNPRHKITKRGQNVTFRCDPISEHNRLYWYRQTLGQGPEFLTYFQNEAQLEKSRLLSDRFSAERPKGSFSTLEIQRTEQGDSAMYLCASSDARGLGNTIYFGEGSWLTVV.

This chain uses TRBV24-1 with TRBJ2-7; TCRdb returns TRBD2, unconfirmable since there is no DNA. Germline loops: CDR1 KGHDR, CDR2 SFDVKD. The CDR3 runs to 18 residues. The CDR3 protein is CATSGPGLAGGSSYEQYF.

The CDR3 sequence is CSVEDTGGQGVTGELFF. The gene calls are TRBV29-1 and TRBJ2-2; there is no DNA to check the TCRdb D call of TRBD1. Germline values: CDR1 SQVTM, CDR2 ANQGSEA. The CDR3 is made up of 17 amino acids.

The chain combines TRBV6-2 or TRBV6-3 with TRBJ2-5. The CDR3 is 14 residues long. In germline, CDR1 is MNHEY, CDR2 SVGEGT. The CDR3 reads CASSYSTTAETQYF.

This CDR3 reads CASSSDRGAKNIQYF. This rearrangement joins TRBV7-9 to TRBJ2-4; the TCRdb call, TRBD1, lacks DNA for checking. CDR3 length: 15 amino acids. Germline CDR1 reads SEHNR; CDR2 reads FQNEAQ (reference sequence).

The chain combines TRBV9 with TRBJ2-7; lacking DNA, the TRBD2 call made by TCRdb goes unchecked. Germline V gene lookup returns CDR1 SGDLS and CDR2 YYNGEE. CDR3 size: 14 residues. The CDR3 sequence: CASSVGGQAYEQYF.

The chain uses TRBV7-6 and TRBJ1-2. CDR1 is SGHVS, CDR2 FNYEAQ, per germline. The CDR3 totals 13 residues. The CDR3 is CASSSGQADGYTF.

The V gene is TRBV27, the J gene TRBJ2-7. Germline assignment: CDR1 MNHEY and CDR2 SMNVEV (reference sequence). This CDR3 has 13 amino acids. The CDR3 loop reads CASRNGGSYEQYF.

The chain combines TRBV14 with TRBJ1-2; TCRdb names TRBD1, which stays unverified in the absence of DNA. The germline gives CDR1 SGHDN, CDR2 FVKESK. The CDR3 runs 16 residues. CDR3 in amino acids: CASSQLTSTVPDGYTF.

The chain employs TRBV14 and TRBJ2-7; without DNA, the TCRdb call of TRBD1 cannot be checked. The CDR3 sequence is 14 residues long. CDR1 SGHDN and CDR2 FVKESK come from the germline V gene. This CDR3 is CASSHLDRGNEQYF.

CDR3 residues: CASASYTEAFF. V is TRBV2 and J is TRBJ1-1. The germline V gene has CDR1 SNHLY and CDR2 FYNNEI. This CDR3 has 11 amino acids. Combining the CDR3 with reference TRBV2 and TRBJ1-1 gives the whole variable domain EPEVTQTPSHQVTQMGQEVILRCVPISNHLYFYWYRQILGQKVEFLVSFYNNEISEKSEIFDDQFSVERPDGSNFTLKIRSTKLEDSAMYFCASASYTEAFFGQGTRLTVV.

The V call is TRBV2, the J call TRBJ1-2. This CDR3 region has 14 residues. Germline V gene sequence: CDR1 SNHLY, CDR2 FYNNEI. The CDR3 loop is CASRDQAGPPGYTF.

The chain combines TRBV12-3 or TRBV12-4 with TRBJ1-1; without DNA, the TCRdb call of TRBD1 cannot be checked. There are 14 residues in the CDR3. Here the CDR3 reads CASILSGRNTEAFF.

This sequence joins TRBV28 and TRBJ1-6; TCRdb gives TRBD1 as the D gene, but with no DNA this cannot be confirmed. This CDR3 is 16 amino acids long. Germline V CDR1 and CDR2: MDHEN, SYDVKM. The CDR3 loop reads CASSLRGTGYNSPLHF.

V usage is TRBV5-1 and J usage is TRBJ2-6. The CDR3 length is 12 residues. Per the germline V gene, CDR1 is SGHRS and CDR2 is YFSETQ. The chain's CDR3 is CASSLYDNVLTF.

This chain connects TRBV27 to TRBJ1-6; the D call from TCRdb, TRBD1, cannot be confirmed without DNA. Germline V gives CDR1 MNHEY, CDR2 SMNVEV (reference sequence). The CDR3 has 16 residues. CDR3 in amino acids: CASSDRDLKGNSPLHF.

The chain's CDR3 is CASSRGDSQPQHF. The chain uses TRBV18 and TRBJ1-5; the TCRdb call, TRBD1, lacks DNA for checking. CDR3 size: 13 residues. Germline CDR1 KGHSH, CDR2 LQKENI.